This record looks at one T cell receptor beta chain sequence and its context. Its antigen remains unidentified. This record belongs to a study of T-cell memory formation after mild COVID-19. Study observations and caveats: Memory cells collected pre-infection included some clones that later responded, suggesting cross-reactive memory joined.

TCRdb used MiXCR to reprocess the 5' RACE reads, holding one entry per CDR3 protein. The sample consists of 150,000 to 200,000 distinct CDR3 sequences, roughly 10% of them appearing once. The source material was PBMCs or a T cell subset sorted from them (not recorded which). The receptor comes from a man aged 18 to 35 who had mild COVID-19 (a few samples of this study predate the infection). Cell type and time point are not known.

CDR3 in DNA: TGTGCCAGCAGCCACGGGACAGACTACTATGGCTACACCTTC. It specifies CASSHGTDYYGYTF. The rearrangement links TRBV6-6 to TRBJ1-2, with 7 positions matching TRBD1. The ends lost 6 bases at V and 3 bases at J; junction bases unmatched: 7. The CDR3 has 14 residues. Germline assignment: CDR1 MNHNY and CDR2 SVGAGI (reference sequence).